This T cell receptor (beta chain) was captured by sequencing in a study of glioma-infiltrating T cells after dendritic cell vaccination. Whole-study context: Monocyte-derived dendritic cells, cultured about 7 days with IL-4 and GM-CSF, were pulsed with autologous tumor lysate. General study findings and limits: Higher TCR clonality did not directly relate to longer survival.

The PCR used 60 V beta and 13 J beta primers. Using immunoSEQ multiplex PCR, the repertoire was profiled, and TCRdb retains in-frame clones only, with some absent. Of some 73,000 clones in the sample, over 70% were seen once. Regarding this clone: Its antigen is still unknown.

V was cut by 7 bases and J by 5 bases, with 11 bases left in between. Germline lookup yields CDR1 ENHRY and CDR2 SYGVKD. The CDR3 has 13 amino acids. J is TRBJ1-4 and V is TRBV10-3; D is possibly TRBD1 (6 bases). Sequences were derived from blood, sampled before dendritic cell vaccination. This TCR was sampled from a human donor with glioblastoma. The CDR3 loop is CAITDRQNEKLFF. CDR3 bases: TGTGCCATCACGGACAGACAAAATGAAAAACTGTTTTTT.